The entry below gives a single T cell receptor (beta chain) sequence along with its context. This sample stems from a study of somatic mutations in cytotoxic T cells in rheumatoid arthritis. Assay: immunoSEQ multiplex PCR; the TCRdb copy retains only in-frame clones and omits some. The sample yields about 20,000 clones, about 86% seen once. Trimming took off 6 bases at V and 1 base at J, with 11 bases between the two ends. The germline V gene has CDR1 MNHEY and CDR2 SMNVEV (reference sequence). The CDR3 extends over 14 amino acids. The chain couples TRBV27 to TRBJ2-3; D not resolved. What was sequenced was CD8+ T cells sorted from blood. The receptor was isolated from a woman aged 50 to 60 in good health. The CDR3 spells CASREIVGTDTQYF. The CDR3 DNA is TGTGCCAGCAGAGAAATAGTCGGCACAGATACGCAGTATTTT.